The 32 T cell receptor beta chains below all came from one sample that was sequenced in a study of blood T cell repertoires in COVID-19. Profiled with immunoSEQ multiplex PCR; TCRdb holds only in-frame clones, not every one. There are over 150,000 clones in the sample; around three quarters occur only once, and roughly 8.6% lies in the top ten. The specimen was peripheral blood. The receptor set was obtained from a man in his 60s with acute or convalescent COVID-19.

The gene calls are TRBV20-1 and TRBJ2-1; TRBD2 matches at 7 bases. Germline lookup yields CDR1 DFQATT and CDR2 SNEGSKA (reference sequence). The CDR3 consists of 11 residues. This chain's CDR3 is CRLASGHEQFF. The CDR3 DNA follows: TGCAGACTAGCGAGTGGTCATGAGCAGTTCTTC.

The chain uses TRBV10-2 and TRBJ2-1; a possible D gene is TRBD1 (5 bases). Germline CDR1 is WSHSY and CDR2 is SAAADI. Trimming removed 7 bases from V and 3 bases from J, with 10 bases in between. The CDR3 consists of 13 residues. The CDR3 protein is CASTHDSYNEQFF. The DNA of the CDR3 is TGCGCCAGCACTCATGACAGCTACAATGAGCAGTTCTTC.

The V call is TRBV15, the J call TRBJ1-4; D not resolved. The CDR3 is 20 amino acids. The V gene's germline CDR1 is LNHNV and CDR2 YYDKDF (reference sequence). Trimming pared 0 bases from V and 0 bases from J, leaving 20 bases between. The CDR3 sequence is CATSRDHGVLVRATNEKLFF. The CDR3 DNA reads as TGTGCCACCAGCAGAGATCACGGGGTACTCGTCCGGGCAACTAATGAAAAACTGTTTTTT.

CDR3 sequence: CASSLDAGISGGTNNEQFF. Here the CDR3 DNA reads TGTGCCAGCAGCTTAGATGCTGGTATTAGCGGGGGGACCAACAATGAGCAGTTCTTC. This chain connects TRBV11-2 to TRBJ2-1; TRBD2 aligns across 10 bases. Germline-derived CDR1 and CDR2 are SGHAT and FQNNGV. Trimming removed 0 bases from V and 5 bases from J; junction bases left unmatched: 13. The CDR3 extends over 19 amino acids.

The chain combines TRBV14 with TRBJ1-1; no firm D call. This CDR3 is built from 13 residues. The V gene's germline CDR1 is SGHDN and CDR2 FVKESK. V was trimmed by 1 base and J by 0 bases, leaving 3 bases between them. The CDR3 region is CASSQALNTEAFF. The CDR3, as DNA: TGTGCCAGCAGCCAAGCTCTGAACACTGAAGCTTTCTTT.

The rearrangement joins TRBV29-1 to TRBJ2-1, with a tentative D call TRBD2 (7 bases). The CDR3 runs to 15 residues. The V gene's germline CDR1 is SQVTM and CDR2 ANQGSEA. Trimming took 7 bases from V and 1 from J, leaving 17 bases between them. The CDR3 DNA is TGCAGCGCTCGAAGGGCGGGGGCGTCCTACAATGAGCAGTTCTTC. Residues: CSARRAGASYNEQFF.

J is TRBJ2-2 and V is TRBV19; tentatively, D is TRBD1 (7 bases). CDR1 and CDR2 (germline): LNHDA, SQIVND (reference sequence). This CDR3 contains 18 residues. Trimming pared 4 bases from V and 1 base from J, leaving 19 bases between. DNA of the CDR3: TGTGCCAGTAGTACCCCCAGGAGGGGGCAGAAGAACACCGGGGAGCTGTTTTTT. This gives the protein CASSTPRRGQKNTGELFF.

This chain uses TRBV2 with TRBJ1-6, with D possibly matching TRBD1 (5 bases). CDR3 length: 13 residues. The V end was cut by 4 bases, the J end by 10 bases, with 11 bases between. CDR1 is SNHLY, CDR2 FYNNEI, per germline. The CDR3 sequence is CASSASGGSPLHF. The CDR3 coding sequence is TGTGCCAGCAGTGCCTCCGGGGGGTCACCCCTCCACTTT.

This clone has only a few counts. The genes are TRBV7-9 and TRBJ1-1; 7 bases map to TRBD1. This CDR3 comprises 15 residues. Germline CDR1 reads SEHNR; CDR2 reads FQNEAQ (reference sequence). V trimming: 6 bases; J trimming: 3 bases; junction bases outside the gene matches: 10. Here the CDR3 reads CASRADRAAYTEAFF. CDR3 bases: TGTGCCAGCAGGGCTGACAGGGCGGCGTACACTGAAGCTTTCTTT.

The V and J genes are TRBV4-3 and TRBJ1-6; TRBD1 is a possible D gene (5 bases). The germline V and J ends were trimmed by 1 base and 5 bases, with 9 bases remaining between them. From germline, CDR1 is LGHNA and CDR2 YSLEER. The length of the CDR3 is 15 residues. CDR3 sequence (DNA): TGCGCCAGCAGCCAAGTCCCAGGGAATAATTCACCCCTCCACTTT. This codes for CASSQVPGNNSPLHF.

J is TRBJ1-4 and V is TRBV18; TRBD1 matches at 12 bases. Trimming at V came to 8 bases and at J to 3 bases, leaving 7 bases not matched to a gene. The germline CDR1 and CDR2 sequences are KGHSH and LQKENI. The CDR3 consists of 16 residues. The CDR3 here is CASGGQGASANEKLFF. CDR3 sequence (DNA): TGTGCCAGCGGGGGACAGGGGGCTTCGGCTAATGAAAAACTGTTTTTT. Complete variable domain (other parts from reference TRBV18 and TRBJ1-4): NAGVMQNPRHLVRRRGQEARLRCSPMKGHSHVYWYRQLPEEGLKFMVYLQKENIIDESGMPKERFSAEFPKEGPSILRIQQVVRGDSAAYFCASGGQGASANEKLFFGSGTQLSVL.

V and J are TRBV14 and TRBJ2-5, with 11 positions matching TRBD2. The CDR3 runs 19 residues. CDR1 SGHDN and CDR2 FVKESK come from the germline V gene. J gave up 0 bases and V 0 bases, and 9 bases lay outside the gene matches. Here the CDR3 reads CASSQDRLAGGSYQETQYF. Here the CDR3 DNA reads TGTGCCAGCAGCCAAGATCGGCTAGCGGGGGGCTCGTACCAAGAGACCCAGTACTTC.

The sample holds one count of this clone. The chain combines TRBV5-1 with TRBJ2-7, with 8 bases matching TRBD1. The germline V gene encodes CDR1 SGHRS and CDR2 YFSETQ. The CDR3 is 14 amino acids. The junction had 7 bases not matched to a gene; V was cut back by 4 bases and J by 4 bases. CDR3 bases: TGCGCCAGCAGCCCCGTGGGGACAGGTTACGAGCAGTACTTC. Its translation is CASSPVGTGYEQYF.

This chain uses TRBV9 with TRBJ1-4; D might be TRBD1 (6 bases). The CDR3 is 15 amino acids. Germline values: CDR1 SGDLS, CDR2 YYNGEE. Trimming cost V 0 bases and J 7 bases, with 13 bases left between them. The CDR3 coding sequence is TGTGCCAGCAGCGTAGCCCCAGGGGCGAGTGAAAAACTGTTTTTT. This translates into CASSVAPGASEKLFF. Complete variable domain (other parts from reference TRBV9 and TRBJ1-4): DSGVTQTPKHLITATGQRVTLRCSPRSGDLSVYWYQQSLDQGLQFLIQYYNGEERAKGNILERFSAQQFPDLHSELNLSSLELGDSALYFCASSVAPGASEKLFFGSGTQLSVL.

In its sample, this clone was seen once. The V and J genes are TRBV3-1 (or the pseudogene TRBV3-2) and TRBJ1-4; 7 bases agree with TRBD1. The trim removed 4 bases at V and 3 bases at J, leaving 8 bases unmatched. CDR3 size: 16 residues. Germline lookup yields CDR1 LGHDT and CDR2 YNNKEL (reference sequence). The CDR3 DNA reads TGTGCCAGCAGCCCCTACCCGGGACAGCCTAATGAAAAACTGTTTTTT. Its protein product is CASSPYPGQPNEKLFF.

The table lists this clone with a count of one. V is TRBV4-3 and J is TRBJ2-7; D not resolved. The CDR3 is made up of 14 amino acids. Looked up from germline, CDR1 is LGHNA and CDR2 is YSLEER. V dropped 3 bases and J dropped 0 bases, with 9 bases sitting between them. The DNA for the CDR3 is TGCGCCAGCAGCCATGATCCGAGCTCCTACGAGCAGTACTTC. Amino acid sequence: CASSHDPSSYEQYF.

The chain employs TRBV5-6 and TRBJ2-1; 9 nucleotides agree with TRBD2. After removal of 4 bases from V and 9 bases from J, the junction contained 11 bases not matched to a gene. The CDR3 has 15 residues. Per the germline V gene, CDR1 is SGHDT and CDR2 is YYEEEE. In nucleotides, the CDR3 is TGTGCCAGCAGCCAGGGACTAGCCCTACTGAGTGAGCAGTTCTTC. It yields the protein CASSQGLALLSEQFF.

The chain is built from TRBV15 and TRBJ2-1, with TRBD2 matching 8 bases. The CDR3 consists of 16 residues. V shed 0 bases and J 6 bases; nucleotides not matched to a gene: 7. Germline V CDR1 and CDR2: LNHNV, YYDKDF (reference sequence). This CDR3 reads CATSRDPGSGSNEQFF. The CDR3 bases are TGTGCCACCAGCAGAGACCCAGGGAGCGGGAGCAATGAGCAGTTCTTC.

V usage is TRBV15 and J usage is TRBJ1-1; D ambiguous. This CDR3 is built from 15 residues. The germline V and J ends were trimmed by 0 bases and 4 bases, with 12 bases remaining between them. In germline, CDR1 is LNHNV, CDR2 YYDKDF (reference sequence). CDR3 region: CATSRDRVLPTEAFF. The CDR3 DNA reads as TGTGCCACCAGCAGAGATCGCGTTTTGCCCACTGAAGCTTTCTTT.

The V call is TRBV9, the J call TRBJ2-1; 10 nucleotides align to TRBD2. The CDR3 loop spans 15 amino acids. V was clipped by 2 bases and J by 5 bases; unmatched bases: 4. The germline CDR1 and CDR2 sequences are SGDLS and YYNGEE. The DNA of the CDR3 is TGTGCCAGCAGCGTGACTAGCGGGTGGGACAATGAGCAGTTCTTC. Translated: CASSVTSGWDNEQFF.

The chain uses TRBV7-3 and TRBJ1-1, with D possibly matching TRBD1 (6 bases). The CDR3 loop spans 13 amino acids. CDR1 is SGHTA, CDR2 FQGTGA, per germline. Trimming removed 3 bases at V and 1 base at J, with 6 bases between. CDR3 loop: CASSFRGNTEAFF. The CDR3 DNA sequence: TGTGCCAGCAGCTTCAGGGGGAACACTGAAGCTTTCTTT.

The CDR3 loop reads CASSPTDRDTGELFF. The CDR3 DNA follows: TGTGCCAGCTCACCAACGGACAGGGACACCGGGGAGCTGTTTTTT. This rearrangement joins TRBV18 to TRBJ2-2; 8 bases agree with TRBD1. The trim removed 2 bases at V and 3 bases at J, leaving 2 bases unmatched. Germline V CDR1 and CDR2: KGHSH, LQKENI. The CDR3 runs 15 residues.

This clone showed up just a few times. The rearrangement links TRBV11-2 to TRBJ2-5; possible D gene TRBD1, 5 bases. Per germline, CDR1 SGHAT and CDR2 FQNNGV. This CDR3 is 15 amino acids long. Trimming stripped 1 base from V and 5 bases from J, with 14 bases between. In nucleotides, the CDR3 is TGTGCCAGCAGCTTAGGGGCAGGCCCAGGGGAGACCCAGTACTTC. Translated: CASSLGAGPGETQYF.

The V gene is TRBV5-1, the J gene TRBJ1-1, with D possibly being TRBD1 (6 bases). Looked up from germline, CDR1 is SGHRS and CDR2 is YFSETQ. There are 14 residues in the CDR3. V was shortened by 0 bases and J by 0 bases, with 6 bases between the two germline ends. For the CDR3, the DNA is TGCGCCAGCAGCTTGGGGACAGTGAACACTGAAGCTTTCTTT. Encoded protein: CASSLGTVNTEAFF.

This chain uses TRBV7-9 with TRBJ1-5, with D hard to call. Trimming cost V 5 bases and J 7 bases, with 18 bases left between them. The CDR3 is made up of 15 amino acids. Germline V CDR1 and CDR2: SEHNR, FQNEAQ (reference sequence). CDR3 DNA sequence: TGTGCCAGCAGCCGGACCGCTAGCATCGGGCAGCCCCAGCATTTT. Protein: CASSRTASIGQPQHF. The whole variable domain, filled in from reference TRBV7-9 and TRBJ1-5, reads DTGVSQNPRHKITKRGQNVTFRCDPISEHNRLYWYRQTLGQGPEFLTYFQNEAQLEKSRLLSDRFSAERPKGSFSTLEIQRTEQGDSAMYLCASSRTASIGQPQHFGDGTRLSIL.

This clone occurred once. This chain connects TRBV6-6 to TRBJ2-2, with D tentatively TRBD1 (5 bases). V was shortened by 4 bases and J by 3 bases, with 15 bases between the two germline ends. The CDR3 totals 16 residues. Looked up from germline, CDR1 is MNHNY and CDR2 is SVGAGI (reference sequence). CDR3 protein: CASSSEVAGYTGELFF. DNA of the CDR3: TGTGCCAGCAGTTCCGAAGTCGCAGGGTACACCGGGGAGCTGTTTTTT.

The chain has TRBV6-5 and TRBJ2-2; D gene unclear. The V end was cut by 2 bases, the J end by 5 bases, with 6 bases between. Germline assignment: CDR1 MNHEY and CDR2 SVGAGI. The CDR3 totals 13 residues. CDR3 bases: TGTGCCAGCAGTTACGGCCGAACCGGGGAGCTGTTTTTT. Translated, it gives CASSYGRTGELFF.

The rearrangement joins TRBV4-3 to TRBJ1-2, with D perhaps matching TRBD1 (6 bases). The CDR3 is made up of 18 amino acids. The germline V and J ends were trimmed by 0 bases and 3 bases, with 20 bases remaining between them. CDR1 LGHNA and CDR2 YSLEER come from the germline V gene. CDR3 in DNA: TGCGCCAGCAGCCAAGATTACAGGGTCGCAATCACAGACTATGGCTACACCTTC. Protein: CASSQDYRVAITDYGYTF.

This chain links TRBV28 with TRBJ2-3; maybe TRBD2 (5 bases). CDR1 and CDR2 (germline): MDHEN, SYDVKM. There are 14 residues in the CDR3. Trimming took off 5 bases at V and 4 bases at J, with 13 bases between the two ends. The CDR3: CASSPGMRADTQYF. The CDR3 DNA reads as TGTGCCAGCAGTCCGGGCATGCGGGCAGATACGCAGTATTTT.

The chain combines TRBV5-1 with TRBJ1-1, with D maybe TRBD1 (6 bases). Germline V gene lookup returns CDR1 SGHRS and CDR2 YFSETQ. The CDR3 is 14 residues long. V was shortened by 0 bases and J by 4 bases, with 10 bases between the two germline ends. The CDR3 loop reads CASSLAAGATEAFF. The CDR3 nucleotides are TGCGCCAGCAGCTTGGCGGCAGGGGCCACTGAAGCTTTCTTT.

This chain's CDR3 is CASSLEVRGTEAFF. Here the CDR3 DNA reads TGTGCCAGTAGTTTGGAGGTTCGGGGCACTGAAGCTTTCTTT. The chain recombines TRBV19 with TRBJ1-1; D ambiguous. CDR1 is LNHDA and CDR2 is SQIVND in the germline V gene (reference sequence). The CDR3 runs 14 residues. The V and J ends lost 5 bases and 4 bases respectively, with 14 bases between them.

This rearrangement joins TRBV27 to TRBJ2-2; D gene uncertain. The CDR3 runs 12 residues. Germline values: CDR1 MNHEY, CDR2 SMNVEV (reference sequence). The V end was cut by 6 bases, the J end by 3 bases, with 5 bases between. This CDR3 reads CASRGHTGELFF. In DNA, the CDR3 is TGTGCCAGCAGGGGCCACACCGGGGAGCTGTTTTTT.